These 26 T cell receptor beta chains came from one sample sequenced in a study of response to subunit inactivated influenza vaccine. From the RT-PCR reads, TCRdb called clonotypes with MiXCR, one entry per CDR3 protein. The sample consists of approximately 490,000 distinct CDR3 sequences, under 8.5% of them appearing once. Sequencing was performed on PBMCs from blood, taken less than 30 months after vaccination. The receptors here all came from a man in his fifties or sixties who received an inactivated influenza vaccine.

The gene calls are TRBV7-8 and TRBJ2-4; no clear D. This CDR3 has 15 residues. V was pared by 6 bases and J by 0 bases, with 12 bases between. The germline V gene encodes CDR1 SGHVS and CDR2 FQNEAQ. The CDR3 here is CASSYGSLAKNIQYF. Here the CDR3 DNA reads TGTGCCAGCAGTTACGGTAGTCTAGCCAAAAACATTCAGTACTTC. Looking up the rest from reference TRBV7-8 and TRBJ2-4 gives the full variable domain: GAGVSQSPRYKVAKRGQDVALRCDPISGHVSLFWYQQALGQGPEFLTYFQNEAQLDKSGLPSDRFFAERPEGSVSTLKIQRTQQEDSAVYLCASSYGSLAKNIQYFGAGTRLSVL.

The table lists this clonotype with a few counts. J is TRBJ2-1 and V is TRBV6-2 or TRBV6-3; tentative D call: TRBD2 (5 bases). Looked up from germline, CDR1 is MNHEY and CDR2 is SVGEGT. V was cut by 5 bases and J by 10 bases, with 12 bases left in between. CDR3 length equals 12 residues. CDR3 residues: CASSKTRLEQFF. CDR3 sequence (DNA): TGTGCCAGCAGTAAAACTAGACTCGAGCAGTTCTTC.

The CDR3 protein is CTRSIYVLAGELVTQYF. CDR3 sequence (DNA): TGTACCCGCAGTATATACGTACTAGCGGGCGAACTAGTTACGCAGTATTTT. The gene calls are TRBV2 and TRBJ2-3; 9 bases match TRBD2. The germline CDR1 and CDR2 sequences are SNHLY and FYNNEI. The CDR3 has 17 amino acids.

The sample holds a few counts of this clonotype. This sequence joins TRBV20-1 and TRBJ2-1; TRBD2 might be the D (5 bases). V lost 6 bases and J 5 bases, leaving 14 bases between the germline ends. The CDR3 consists of 13 residues. Germline V gene lookup returns CDR1 DFQATT and CDR2 SNEGSKA (reference sequence). CDR3 amino acids: CSAGLSPHNEQFF. In DNA, the CDR3 is TGCAGTGCCGGACTTAGCCCACACAATGAGCAGTTCTTC.

This clonotype was seen a few times. This chain joins TRBV9 and TRBJ2-2, with 9 bases fitting TRBD1. Germline CDR1 is SGDLS and CDR2 is YYNGEE. Germline trimming cut 2 bases from V and 3 bases from J; bases unmatched to any gene: 2. The CDR3 spans 15 residues. CDR3 loop: CASSVGQGYTGELFF. The CDR3 DNA sequence: TGTGCCAGCAGCGTCGGACAGGGGTACACCGGGGAGCTGTTTTTT.

This clonotype was picked up a small number of times. The rearrangement joins TRBV4-1 to TRBJ1-6; D unclear. V lost 0 bases, J lost 4 bases, and 10 bases lay in between. The CDR3 consists of 16 residues. Germline V CDR1 and CDR2: MGHRA, YSYEKL. CDR3 sequence: CASSQEGQLYNSPLHF. The CDR3 bases are TGCGCCAGCAGCCAAGAGGGCCAGTTATATAATTCACCCCTCCACTTT.

This rearrangement joins TRBV2 to TRBJ2-6; D remains unclear. V shed 7 bases and J shed 4 bases, with 14 bases lying between them. This CDR3 has 15 amino acids. Germline CDR1 reads SNHLY; CDR2 reads FYNNEI. The CDR3 nucleotides are TGTGCCAGCATCGACGGCCTTCTGGGGGCCAACGTCCTGACTTTC. Its translation: CASIDGLLGANVLTF.

This rearrangement joins TRBV10-3 to TRBJ2-1; TRBD1 matches 11 bases. This CDR3 is built from 15 residues. Germline CDR1 ENHRY, CDR2 SYGVKD. Trimming took 6 bases from V and 7 from J; bases not matched to a gene: 8. This CDR3 reads CAISAGQGGFNEQFF. In DNA form, the CDR3 reads TGTGCCATCAGCGCGGGACAGGGGGGTTTTAATGAGCAGTTCTTC.

This sequence joins TRBV27 and TRBJ2-3, with unresolved D. Per germline, CDR1 MNHEY and CDR2 SMNVEV (reference sequence). The length of the CDR3 is 16 residues. V was pared by 0 bases and J by 0 bases, with 10 bases between. CDR3 nucleotides: TGTGCCAGCAGTTTATCTGCAGGTCTCAGCACAGATACGCAGTATTTT. It is translated as CASSLSAGLSTDTQYF.

V usage is TRBV5-1 and J usage is TRBJ2-7, with 9 bases matching TRBD1. V was pared by 1 base and J by 3 bases, with 2 bases of the junction left unmatched. Germline V CDR1 and CDR2: SGHRS, YFSETQ. The CDR3 runs to 14 residues. The CDR3 nucleotides read TGCGCCAGCAGCTTGACAGGGGGCTTCTACGAGCAGTACTTC. Protein sequence: CASSLTGGFYEQYF. Full variable domain (missing parts from reference TRBV5-1 and TRBJ2-7): KAGVTQTPRYLIKTRGQQVTLSCSPISGHRSVSWYQQTPGQGLQFLFEYFSETQRNKGNFPGRFSGRQFSNSRSEMNVSTLELGDSALYLCASSLTGGFYEQYFGPGTRLTVT.

J is TRBJ1-5 and V is TRBV10-3; perhaps TRBD1 as D (5 bases). Germline V gives CDR1 ENHRY, CDR2 SYGVKD. There are 14 residues in the CDR3. The V and J ends lost 2 bases and 7 bases respectively, with 12 bases between them. The CDR3: CAISERQGSQPQHF. The DNA of the CDR3 is TGTGCCATCAGTGAGAGGCAGGGAAGCCAGCCCCAGCATTTT.

This clonotype was seen a handful of times. The J gene is TRBJ2-5, the V gene TRBV29-1; 7 bases are shared with TRBD1. J gave up 6 bases and V 4 bases, and 8 bases lay outside the gene matches. The CDR3 loop spans 13 amino acids. Germline V gene sequence: CDR1 SQVTM, CDR2 ANQGSEA. The chain's CDR3 is CSVVWDSGQTQYF. CDR3 nucleotides: TGCAGCGTTGTCTGGGACAGCGGACAGACCCAGTACTTC.

This clonotype was detected only a few times. This chain joins TRBV20-1 and TRBJ2-1; 10 bases fit TRBD2. The CDR3 has 13 amino acids. After removal of 4 bases from V and 13 bases from J, the junction contained 10 bases not matched to a gene. The germline CDR1 and CDR2 sequences are DFQATT and SNEGSKA (reference sequence). Written as DNA, the CDR3 is TGCAGTGCTAAAGATACGGGACTAGCGCCCCAGTTCTTC. Translation gives CSAKDTGLAPQFF.

This clonotype was recorded many times. The CDR3 here is CSARTQGLNEQFF. CDR3 coding DNA: TGCAGTGCTCGAACACAGGGTCTCAATGAGCAGTTCTTC. The rearrangement links TRBV20-1 to TRBJ2-1, with D possibly TRBD1 on 6 matching bases. Germline V gene lookup returns CDR1 DFQATT and CDR2 SNEGSKA (reference sequence). The ends were cut back, 5 bases at V and 6 bases at J, with 14 bases in the middle. The CDR3 spans 13 residues.

This clonotype was counted many times. The rearrangement uses TRBV18 and TRBJ1-5; D gene uncertain. Germline V gives CDR1 KGHSH, CDR2 LQKENI. This CDR3 region has 17 residues. V was pared by 4 bases and J by 0 bases, with 16 bases between. This chain's CDR3 is CASSLTPASYSNQPQHF. The CDR3 region has the DNA TGTGCCAGCTCACTCACCCCGGCTTCATATAGCAATCAGCCCCAGCATTTT.

The sample holds a few counts of this clonotype. This chain links TRBV20-1 with TRBJ2-3; D is perhaps TRBD2 (6 bases). The CDR3 is made up of 15 amino acids. Between the trimmed V and J ends, which lost 4 bases and 4 bases, there was a span of 18 bases. Germline assignment: CDR1 DFQATT and CDR2 SNEGSKA (reference sequence). The DNA of the CDR3 is TGCAGTGCTACTATTCACGGGAGTAGGGCAGATACGCAGTATTTT. Its protein product is CSATIHGSRADTQYF.

In regard to this clonotype: An end of the junction does not agree with germline; a read error may underlie this. The chain recombines TRBV7-9 with TRBJ2-2; D is undetermined. CDR3 length equals 14 residues. Germline CDR1 reads SEHNR; CDR2 reads FQNEAQ (reference sequence). CDR3 protein: CACSLLWVTGELFF. CDR3 in DNA: TGTGCCTGCAGCTTGCTGTGGGTCACCGGGGAGCTGTTTTTT.

This clonotype occurred a few times. A read error may account for a junction end that differs from germline. The chain recombines TRBV27 with TRBJ2-3, with a possible D match to TRBD2 (6 bases). This CDR3 is built from 16 residues. The germline V gene has CDR1 MNHEY and CDR2 SMNVEV (reference sequence). CDR3 DNA: TGTGCCATCAGTCCAACGGGGGATTGGGTCACAGATACGCAGTATTTT. Its translation: CAISPTGDWVTDTQYF.

This clonotype was seen many times. This CDR3 reads CASSASSGAMNTEAFF. The CDR3 DNA is TGTGCCAGCAGCGCCTCTTCAGGGGCCATGAACACTGAAGCTTTCTTT. The chain uses TRBV9 and TRBJ1-1; tentative D call: TRBD1 (6 bases). The CDR3 consists of 16 residues. V was clipped by 3 bases and J by 0 bases, with 15 bases between them. Germline values: CDR1 SGDLS, CDR2 YYNGEE.

This chain links TRBV4-1 with TRBJ2-1, with TRBD2 matching over 8 bases. With V trimmed by 1 base and J by 4 bases, 9 bases remained unmatched. The length of the CDR3 is 17 residues. Germline values: CDR1 MGHRA, CDR2 YSYEKL. CDR3 sequence: CASSQVLGTSLYNEQFF. CDR3 nucleotides: TGCGCCAGCAGCCAAGTATTAGGGACTAGTTTATACAATGAGCAGTTCTTC.

At least ten counts were recorded for this clonotype. The genes are TRBV12-3 or TRBV12-4 and TRBJ2-7; TRBD2 aligns across 8 bases. The CDR3 has 15 residues. V gave up 10 bases and J gave up 3 bases; unmatched junction bases: 14. CDR3 coding DNA: TGTGCCACCCGAGCGGGAGCCGGTTCCGTCTACGAGCAGTACTTC. The encoded protein is CATRAGAGSVYEQYF.

The chain recombines TRBV10-3 with TRBJ1-5; D ambiguous. Trimming stripped 6 bases from V and 6 bases from J, with 12 bases between. Germline V gives CDR1 ENHRY, CDR2 SYGVKD. This CDR3 contains 13 residues. CDR3 in amino acids: CAIRFDMGQPQHF. In DNA form, the CDR3 reads TGTGCCATCAGGTTCGACATGGGTCAGCCCCAGCATTTT.

V is TRBV20-1 and J is TRBJ1-1; D ambiguous. There are 14 residues in the CDR3. Deletions cut 1 base from V and 4 bases from J, with 13 bases between. CDR1 and CDR2 (germline): DFQATT, SNEGSKA (reference sequence). CDR3 sequence: CSARAGGPLTEAFF. CDR3 sequence (DNA): TGCAGTGCTAGAGCAGGAGGACCTCTCACTGAAGCTTTCTTT.

This clonotype was counted a single time. This chain uses TRBV25-1 with TRBJ1-1; tentatively, D is TRBD1 (6 bases). Looked up from germline, CDR1 is MGHDK and CDR2 is SYGVNS. Between the trimmed V and J ends, which lost 4 bases and 10 bases, there was a span of 13 bases. This CDR3 contains 12 residues. The CDR3 DNA sequence: TGTGCCAGCAGTGGTGGGACATCTGTAGCTTTCTTT. Its translation: CASSGGTSVAFF.

This clonotype was detected many times. This rearrangement joins TRBV20-1 to TRBJ2-5; TRBD1 matches at 7 bases. Germline loops: CDR1 DFQATT, CDR2 SNEGSKA (reference sequence). The CDR3 totals 15 residues. V dropped 1 base and J dropped 2; count of bases not matched to a gene: 7. The CDR3 bases are TGCAGTGCTAGAGGGGGACAGAGGCAACAAGAGACCCAGTACTTC. This encodes CSARGGQRQQETQYF.

This clonotype appeared a few times. The chain has TRBV20-1 and TRBJ2-5; 9 bases map to TRBD1. This CDR3 region has 14 residues. The germline CDR1 and CDR2 sequences are DFQATT and SNEGSKA (reference sequence). In DNA form, the CDR3 reads TGCAGCTGCATTGGGACAGGGCGTATAGAGACCCAGTACTTC. It translates to CSCIGTGRIETQYF.